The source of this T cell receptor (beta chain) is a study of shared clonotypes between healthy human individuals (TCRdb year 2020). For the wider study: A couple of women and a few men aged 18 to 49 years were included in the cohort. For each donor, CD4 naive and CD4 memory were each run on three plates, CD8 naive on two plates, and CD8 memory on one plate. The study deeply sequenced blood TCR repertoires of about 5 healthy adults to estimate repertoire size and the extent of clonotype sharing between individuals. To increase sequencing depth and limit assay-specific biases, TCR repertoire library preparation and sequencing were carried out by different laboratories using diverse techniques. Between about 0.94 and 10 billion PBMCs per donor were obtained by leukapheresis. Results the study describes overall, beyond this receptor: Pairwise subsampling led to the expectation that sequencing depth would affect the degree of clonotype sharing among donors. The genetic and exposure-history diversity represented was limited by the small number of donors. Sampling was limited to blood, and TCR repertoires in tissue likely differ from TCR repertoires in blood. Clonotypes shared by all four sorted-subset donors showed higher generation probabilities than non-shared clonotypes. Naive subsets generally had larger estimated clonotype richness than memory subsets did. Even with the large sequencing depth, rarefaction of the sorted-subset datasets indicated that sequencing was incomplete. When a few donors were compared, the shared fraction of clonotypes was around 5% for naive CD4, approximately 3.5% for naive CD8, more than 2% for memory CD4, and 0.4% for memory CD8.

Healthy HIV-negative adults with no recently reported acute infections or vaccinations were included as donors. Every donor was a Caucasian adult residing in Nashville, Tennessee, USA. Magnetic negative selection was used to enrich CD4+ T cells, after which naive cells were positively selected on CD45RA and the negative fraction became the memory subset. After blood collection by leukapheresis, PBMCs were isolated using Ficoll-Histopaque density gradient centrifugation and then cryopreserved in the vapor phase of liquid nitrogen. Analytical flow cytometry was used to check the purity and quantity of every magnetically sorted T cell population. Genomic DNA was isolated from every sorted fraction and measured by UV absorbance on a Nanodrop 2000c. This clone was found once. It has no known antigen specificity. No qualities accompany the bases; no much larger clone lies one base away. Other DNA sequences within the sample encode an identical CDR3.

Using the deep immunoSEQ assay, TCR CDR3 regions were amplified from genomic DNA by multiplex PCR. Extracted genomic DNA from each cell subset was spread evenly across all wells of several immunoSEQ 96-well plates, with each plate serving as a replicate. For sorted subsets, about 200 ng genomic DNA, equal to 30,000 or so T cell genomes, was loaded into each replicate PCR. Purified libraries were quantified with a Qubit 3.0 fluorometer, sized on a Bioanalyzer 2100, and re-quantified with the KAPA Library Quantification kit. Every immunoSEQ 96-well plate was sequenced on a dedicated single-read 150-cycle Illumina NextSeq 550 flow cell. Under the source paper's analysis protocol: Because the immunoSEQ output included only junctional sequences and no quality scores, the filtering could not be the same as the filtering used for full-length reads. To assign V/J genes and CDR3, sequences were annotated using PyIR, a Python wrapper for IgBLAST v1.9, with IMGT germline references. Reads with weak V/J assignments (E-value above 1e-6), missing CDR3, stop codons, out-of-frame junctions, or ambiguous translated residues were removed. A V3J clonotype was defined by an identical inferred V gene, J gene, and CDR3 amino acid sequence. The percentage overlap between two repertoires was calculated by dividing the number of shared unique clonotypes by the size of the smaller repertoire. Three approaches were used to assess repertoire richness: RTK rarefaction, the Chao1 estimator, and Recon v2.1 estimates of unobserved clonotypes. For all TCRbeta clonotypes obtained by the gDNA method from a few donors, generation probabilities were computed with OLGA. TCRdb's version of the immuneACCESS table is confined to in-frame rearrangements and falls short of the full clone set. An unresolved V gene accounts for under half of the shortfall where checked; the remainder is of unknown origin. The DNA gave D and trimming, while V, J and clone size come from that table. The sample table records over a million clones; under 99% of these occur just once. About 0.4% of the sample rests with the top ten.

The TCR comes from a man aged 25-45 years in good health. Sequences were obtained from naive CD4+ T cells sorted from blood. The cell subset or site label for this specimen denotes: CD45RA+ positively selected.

The CDR3 region: CASSSGTGFYEQYF. The nucleotide sequence reads TGTGCCAGCTCCTCCGGGACAGGGTTCTACGAGCAGTACTTC. In this chain, TRBV18 is recombined with TRBJ2-7, with 9 middle bases fitting TRBD1. Unmatched junction bases come to 6, with V trimmed by 6 bases and J by 3 bases. The CDR3 goes from the cysteine to the phenylalanine over 14 residues. Only the CDR3 DNA is retained, 42 bases long and in frame from the first base. For CDR1 and CDR2, the germline V gene lists KGHSH and LQKENI.